The sample holds one count of the clone carrying this T cell receptor (beta chain). The sample belongs to a study of shared clonotypes between healthy human individuals. The naive CD8 population came from CD45RO-negative cells selected for CCR7, without terminally differentiated effector memory CD45RA+ cells. The CDR3 is 14 residues long. In germline, CDR1 is SGHAT, CDR2 FQNNGV. Trimming pared 1 base from V and 3 bases from J, leaving 10 bases between. Original processing notes: ImmunoSEQ output lacked quality scores and full-length reads, limiting matched filtering. The data were produced by immunoSEQ multiplex PCR, yet TCRdb's version contains in-frame clones alone and is incomplete. From that table come the V and J calls and clone size; the DNA was used to work out D and trimming. The data contain over 2 million clones, about 94% of them singletons.

Sequenced material: naive CD8+ T cells sorted from blood. The chain couples TRBV11-2 to TRBJ2-7; D is undetermined. The source of this sequence is a man aged 18 to 29 in good health. The CDR3, as DNA: TGTGCCAGCAGCTTAGGGGGAAACCTCTACGAGCAGTACTTC. It is translated as CASSLGGNLYEQYF.